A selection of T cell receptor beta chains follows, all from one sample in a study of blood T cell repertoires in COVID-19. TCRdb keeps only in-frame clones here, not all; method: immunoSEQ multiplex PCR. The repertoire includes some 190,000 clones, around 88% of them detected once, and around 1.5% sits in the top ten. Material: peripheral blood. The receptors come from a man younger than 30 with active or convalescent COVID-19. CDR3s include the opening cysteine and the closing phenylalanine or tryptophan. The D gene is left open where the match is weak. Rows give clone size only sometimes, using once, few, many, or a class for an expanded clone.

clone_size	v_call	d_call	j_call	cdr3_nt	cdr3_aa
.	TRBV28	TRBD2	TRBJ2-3	TGTGCCAGCAGTTCCCCCTGGACGGAGGGACTAGCGGGATACACAGATACGCAGTATTTT	CASSSPWTEGLAGYTDTQYF
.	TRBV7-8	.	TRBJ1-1	TGTGCCAGCAGCTTAAGGACAGCCTCCCCCTTGAACACTGAAGCTTTCTTT	CASSLRTASPLNTEAFF
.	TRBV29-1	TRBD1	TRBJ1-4	TGCAGCGCCTGTAGACAGGGCGCCGGGGGTGAAAAACTGTTTTTT	CSACRQGAGGEKLFF
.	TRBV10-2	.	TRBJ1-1	TGCGCCAGCAGTATACAGGCTCCAGCCACTGAAGCTTTCTTT	CASSIQAPATEAFF
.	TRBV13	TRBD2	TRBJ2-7	TGTGCCAGCAGGCATCGACTAGCGGGAGACGAGCAGTACTTC	CASRHRLAGDEQYF
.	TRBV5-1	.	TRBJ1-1	TGCGCCAGCAGCTTGGCCCCACAGGGAACTGAAGCTTTCTTT	CASSLAPQGTEAFF
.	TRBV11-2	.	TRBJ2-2	TGTGCCAGCAGCCCACAGGGCGGGGAGCTGTTTTTT	CASSPQGGELFF
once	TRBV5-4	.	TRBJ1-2	TGTGCCAGCAGCTTAGCGGGGGGGAATGGCTACACCTTC	CASSLAGGNGYTF
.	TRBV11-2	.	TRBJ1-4	TGTGCCAGCAGCTTAGTGGGACAACCCGGCGGGGGTGAAAAACTGTTTTTT	CASSLVGQPGGGEKLFF
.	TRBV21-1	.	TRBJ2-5	TGTGCCAGCAGCTCACAGGGGAAAGAGACCCAGTACTTC	CASSSQGKETQYF
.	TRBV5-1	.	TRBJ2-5	TGCGCCAGCAGCCCCGGAGTTCTGGAGACCCAGTACTTC	CASSPGVLETQYF
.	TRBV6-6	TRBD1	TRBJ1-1	TGTGCCAGCAGTTACTCGACAGGGGCGACTGAAGCTTTCTTT	CASSYSTGATEAFF
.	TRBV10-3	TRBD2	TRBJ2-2	TGTGCCATCTATGTAGCGGGAGTCTCTGGCACCGGGGAGCTGTTTTTT	CAIYVAGVSGTGELFF
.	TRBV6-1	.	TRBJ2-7	TGTGCCAGCAGTGAATACGCGTCCACTAGCGAGCAGTACTTC	CASSEYASTSEQYF
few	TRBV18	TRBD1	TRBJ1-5	TGTGCCAGCTGGACAGGGTATCATCAGCCCCAGCATTTT	CASWTGYHQPQHF
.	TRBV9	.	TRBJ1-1	TGTGCCAGCAGCGTAGCCCCCGGGGGAACTGAAGCTTTCTTT	CASSVAPGGTEAFF
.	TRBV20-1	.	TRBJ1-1	TGCAGGTTTAAGAACACTGAAGCTTTCTTT	CRFKNTEAFF
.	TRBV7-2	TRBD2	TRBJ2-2	TGTGCCAGCAGCTTTTCGTATAGCGGGAGGGCCTTCACCGGGGAGCTGTTTTTT	CASSFSYSGRAFTGELFF
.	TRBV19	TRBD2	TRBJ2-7	TGTGCCAGTAGTCCCGGGCCCGGGGGGTACGAGCAGTACTTC	CASSPGPGGYEQYF
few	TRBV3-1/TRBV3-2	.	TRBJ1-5	TGTGCCAGCAGCCCCAGGGCCGGCAATCAGCCCCAGCATTTT	CASSPRAGNQPQHF
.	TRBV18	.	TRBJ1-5	TGTGCCAGCTCACCACAGGGCCCCAGGGCGGATCAGCCCCAGCATTTT	CASSPQGPRADQPQHF
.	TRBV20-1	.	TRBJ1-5	TGCAGTGCTAGTCCGCCCCCAGGGGCTCAGCCCCAGCATTTT	CSASPPPGAQPQHF
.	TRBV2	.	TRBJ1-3	TGTGCCAGCCGGGGGGCTATCGCCCGATATTTT	CASRGAIARYF
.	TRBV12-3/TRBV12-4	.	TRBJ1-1	TGTGCCAGCAGTATAACAGCGAACACTGAAGCTTTCTTT	CASSITANTEAFF
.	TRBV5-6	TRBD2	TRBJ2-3	TGTGCCAGCAGCAACCGTATAGCGGGAGGGCCGCTTTCAGATACGCAGTATTTT	CASSNRIAGGPLSDTQYF
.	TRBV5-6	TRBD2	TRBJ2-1	TGTGCCAGCAGGTTCGGACTAGCGGGAGTCTATGAGCAGTTCTTC	CASRFGLAGVYEQFF
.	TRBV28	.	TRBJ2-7	TGTGCCAGCATTGGCAGTTCCTACGAGCAGTACTTC	CASIGSSYEQYF
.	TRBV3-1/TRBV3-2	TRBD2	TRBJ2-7	TGTGCCAGCAGCCCCTATTCCCGGGACTACCGATACGAGCAGTACTTC	CASSPYSRDYRYEQYF